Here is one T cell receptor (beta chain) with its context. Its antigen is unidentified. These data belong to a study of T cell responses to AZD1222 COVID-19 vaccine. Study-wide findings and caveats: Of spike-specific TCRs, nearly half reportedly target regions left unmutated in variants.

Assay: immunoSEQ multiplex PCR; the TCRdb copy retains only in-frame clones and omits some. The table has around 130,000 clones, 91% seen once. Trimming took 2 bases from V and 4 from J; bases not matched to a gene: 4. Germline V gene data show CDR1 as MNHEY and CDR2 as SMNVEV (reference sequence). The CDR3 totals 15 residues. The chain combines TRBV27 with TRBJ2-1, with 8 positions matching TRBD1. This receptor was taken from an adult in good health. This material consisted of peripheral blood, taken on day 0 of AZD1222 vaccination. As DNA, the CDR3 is TGTGCCAGCAGTTTAGCGGGACAGGTTTACAATGAGCAGTTCTTC. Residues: CASSLAGQVYNEQFF.